One sample yielded the 17 T cell receptor beta chains listed below, sequenced in a study of identical twins. TCRdb itself ran the 5' RACE reads through MiXCR, one entry per CDR3 protein. The table lists 280,000 or so distinct CDR3 sequences, less than 9% of them singletons, with over 2% in the top ten. This sample was also put to use in a study of yellow fever vaccine responses in identical twins.

Source material: memory (CD45RO+) T cells sorted from blood. These TCRs come from a young woman in good health.

This clonotype came up many times. The chain links TRBV6-1 to TRBJ1-4; 9 nucleotides agree with TRBD1. Germline trimming cut 6 bases from V and 8 bases from J; bases unmatched to any gene: 7. Per germline, CDR1 MNHNS and CDR2 SASEGT. The CDR3 is 14 residues long. CDR3 residues: CASSPGTGPEKLFF. In nucleotides, the CDR3 is TGTGCCAGCAGCCCCGGGACAGGGCCCGAAAAACTGTTTTTT.

The chain uses TRBV12-3 or TRBV12-4 and TRBJ2-2; TRBD1 matches 9 bases. The CDR3 consists of 16 residues. J gave up 3 bases and V 6 bases, and 8 bases lay outside the gene matches. CDR3 DNA: TGTGCCAGCAGGGGTCGGACAGGGGCTTACACCGGGGAGCTGTTTTTT. It specifies CASRGRTGAYTGELFF.

In its sample, this clonotype was seen many times. V usage is TRBV20-1 and J usage is TRBJ1-6; no clear D. The ends were cut back, 1 base at V and 7 bases at J, with 14 bases in the middle. The CDR3 runs to 15 residues. Germline values: CDR1 DFQATT, CDR2 SNEGSKA (reference sequence). This CDR3 reads CSARGGYSTNSPLHF. DNA of the CDR3: TGCAGTGCTAGAGGAGGGTACAGCACCAATTCACCCCTCCACTTT.

For this clonotype: One end of the junction fails to match germline, which may point to a read error. This chain joins TRBV12-3 or TRBV12-4 and TRBJ2-7; 11 bases match TRBD2. The CDR3 extends over 18 amino acids. The CDR3 DNA follows: TGTGCCTGCAGTTTACGGGTAGCGGGAGGGCGAAACGGGTACGAGCAGTACTTC. Protein product: CACSLRVAGGRNGYEQYF.

This clonotype has ten or more counts. This chain uses TRBV5-6 with TRBJ2-7, with D perhaps TRBD1 (5 bases). Trimming cost V 2 bases and J 5 bases, with 11 bases left between them. Germline V gives CDR1 SGHDT, CDR2 YYEEEE. The CDR3 runs to 13 residues. The CDR3 sequence: CASSLRQYHEQYF. Written as DNA, the CDR3 is TGTGCCAGCAGCTTAAGACAGTACCACGAGCAGTACTTC. Full variable domain (rest looked up from reference TRBV5-6 and TRBJ2-7): DAGVTQSPTHLIKTRGQQVTLRCSPKSGHDTVSWYQQALGQGPQFIFQYYEEEERQRGNFPDRFSGHQFPNYSSELNVNALLLGDSALYLCASSLRQYHEQYFGPGTRLTVT.

This clonotype has more than one count but fewer than ten. The V call is TRBV3-1, the J call TRBJ2-2; TRBD2 agrees at 8 bases. The CDR3 extends over 16 amino acids. Germline V lookup: CDR1 LGHDT, CDR2 YNNKEL (reference sequence). V was pared by 0 bases and J by 8 bases, with 8 bases of the junction left unmatched. The CDR3 coding sequence is TGTGCCAGCAGCCAAGATCAGGGACTAGGTGTGGGGGAGCTGTTTTTT. Translating gives CASSQDQGLGVGELFF.

The chain joins TRBV6-1 to TRBJ2-3; no reliable D call. The CDR3 runs 15 residues. V was clipped by 6 bases and J by 4 bases, with 17 bases between them. The V gene's germline CDR1 is MNHNS and CDR2 SASEGT. The CDR3 here is CASSQIQNYADTQYF. Here the CDR3 DNA reads TGTGCCAGCAGCCAAATACAGAACTACGCAGATACGCAGTATTTT.

This clonotype appeared many times. The chain uses TRBV7-9 and TRBJ2-1; tentatively, D is TRBD2 (5 bases). The CDR3 covers 16 residues. Germline loops: CDR1 SEHNR, CDR2 FQNEAQ (reference sequence). V dropped 1 base and J dropped 2 bases, with 12 bases sitting between them. The CDR3 nucleotides read TGTGCCAGCAGCTTAGAATTTTTGCGGGCCTACAATGAGCAGTTCTTC. Protein: CASSLEFLRAYNEQFF. Combining the CDR3 with reference TRBV7-9 and TRBJ2-1 gives the whole variable domain DTGVSQNPRHKITKRGQNVTFRCDPISEHNRLYWYRQTLGQGPEFLTYFQNEAQLEKSRLLSDRFSAERPKGSFSTLEIQRTEQGDSAMYLCASSLEFLRAYNEQFFGPGTRLTVL.

This clonotype was counted ten times or more. The chain carries TRBV27 and TRBJ2-2; D perhaps matches TRBD1 (6 bases). Looked up from germline, CDR1 is MNHEY and CDR2 is SMNVEV (reference sequence). The length of the CDR3 is 16 residues. The V end lost 6 bases, the J end lost 0 bases, and 14 bases lay between the germline ends. The CDR3 here is CASSRTGTSNTGELFF. CDR3 bases: TGTGCCAGCAGCCGCACTGGGACATCGAACACCGGGGAGCTGTTTTTT.

This clonotype was observed a few times. This chain links TRBV12-3 or TRBV12-4 with TRBJ1-1, with a tentative D call TRBD1 (5 bases). This CDR3 has 14 residues. Deletions cut 3 bases from V and 6 bases from J, with 14 bases between. The CDR3 loop is CASSLWEGFAEAFF. In nucleotides, the CDR3 is TGTGCCAGCAGTTTGTGGGAGGGGTTCGCTGAAGCTTTCTTT.

This clonotype has only a few counts. The genes are TRBV20-1 and TRBJ2-7; 11 nucleotides line up with TRBD2. J lost 1 base, V lost 0 bases, and 5 bases had no gene match. The CDR3 has 16 residues. The germline V gene encodes CDR1 DFQATT and CDR2 SNEGSKA (reference sequence). The CDR3: CSARDLAGGPSYEQYF. CDR3 DNA sequence: TGCAGTGCTAGAGATTTAGCGGGAGGGCCTTCCTACGAGCAGTACTTC.

This clonotype was seen at least ten times. The chain joins TRBV9 to TRBJ1-1, with TRBD1 identical over 11 bases. Germline loops: CDR1 SGDLS, CDR2 YYNGEE. V gave up 2 bases and J gave up 0 bases; unmatched junction bases: 6. The CDR3 has 17 amino acids. The CDR3 spells CASSVDRGPPLNTEAFF. The CDR3 coding sequence is TGTGCCAGCAGCGTGGACAGGGGGCCACCCCTGAACACTGAAGCTTTCTTT.

The CDR3 DNA follows: TGTGCCAGCAGTTTTTCCGCGAAGGGATATACGCAGTATTTT. This codes for CASSFSAKGYTQYF. The rearrangement links TRBV12-3 or TRBV12-4 to TRBJ2-3; the D is unclear. With 3 bases removed from V and 7 bases from J, the gap between germline ends came to 14 bases. The CDR3 extends over 14 amino acids.

The sample holds a few counts of this clonotype. This chain joins TRBV18 and TRBJ2-1, with D perhaps being TRBD1 or TRBD2 (5 bases each). Germline V CDR1 and CDR2: KGHSH, LQKENI. With 0 bases removed from V and 3 bases from J, the gap between germline ends came to 12 bases. The CDR3 loop spans 16 amino acids. The CDR3 DNA follows: TGTGCCAGCTCACCACCAAGTGGGGGTCTCTACAATGAGCAGTTCTTC. It codes for CASSPPSGGLYNEQFF.

In DNA, the CDR3 is TGTGCCAGCAGCCAGGGTGGGAGTCTTGAGCAGTTCTTC. Translated: CASSQGGSLEQFF. V is TRBV7-6 and J is TRBJ2-1; the D gene could be TRBD1 or TRBD2 (5 bases each). The CDR3 runs 13 residues. Germline V gene sequence: CDR1 SGHVS, CDR2 FNYEAQ. V shed 5 bases and J shed 9 bases, with 14 bases lying between them. The variable domain in full, completed from reference TRBV7-6 and TRBJ2-1, reads GAGVSQSPRYKVTKRGQDVALRCDPISGHVSLYWYRQALGQGPEFLTYFNYEAQQDKSGLPNDRFSAERPEGSISTLTIQRTEQRDSAMYRCASSQGGSLEQFFGPGTRLTVL.

The V gene is TRBV27, the J gene TRBJ1-5, with 7 bases matching TRBD1. CDR1 MNHEY and CDR2 SMNVEV come from the germline V gene (reference sequence). The ends lost 11 bases at V and 2 bases at J; junction bases unmatched: 9. This CDR3 is built from 14 residues. In nucleotides, the CDR3 is TGTGCCGTACTTGACAGGGCCCGCAATCAGCCCCAGCATTTT. This sequence encodes CAVLDRARNQPQHF.

This sequence joins TRBV19 and TRBJ2-1; D gene uncertain. The V end lost 4 bases, the J end lost 0 bases, and 19 bases lay between the germline ends. Germline assignment: CDR1 LNHDA and CDR2 SQIVND (reference sequence). This CDR3 spans 18 amino acids. This chain's CDR3 is CASSTGRLTASSYNEQFF. The CDR3 nucleotides are TGTGCCAGTAGTACGGGCCGTTTAACAGCGAGCTCCTACAATGAGCAGTTCTTC.